This T cell receptor (beta chain) was sequenced in a study of blood T cell repertoires in COVID-19. Study-level background: COVID-19 samples from acute and convalescent phases originated in the United States, Italy and Spain.

Clones were read by immunoSEQ multiplex PCR, and TCRdb kept only the in-frame ones, dropping some. The sample shows around 210,000 clones, 80% of them seen only once. This CDR3 contains 13 residues. The V end was cut by 8 bases, the J end by 5 bases, with 12 bases between. Looked up from germline, CDR1 is MDHEN and CDR2 is SYDVKM. This chain links TRBV28 with TRBJ2-2, with a weak D call TRBD2 (5 bases). The sequence came from a woman in her 70s with acute or convalescent COVID-19. Input material: peripheral blood. The CDR3, as DNA: TGTGCCAGCCTAGCCCCAGGAACCGGGGAGCTGTTTTTT. It translates to CASLAPGTGELFF.